This record covers a single T cell receptor beta chain. The data are from a study of cytomegalovirus exposure and HLA in healthy donors. In germline, CDR1 is LNHDA, CDR2 SQIVND (reference sequence). Between the trimmed V and J ends, which lost 0 bases and 1 base, there was a span of 8 bases. The CDR3 length is 15 residues. Use of 60 Vbeta and 13 Jbeta primers characterized the PCR. Produced via immunoSEQ multiplex PCR; TCRdb's table is partial and in-frame only. The sample shows about 140,000 clones, 60% to 80% of them seen only once. This clonotype originated in a man aged 30 to 45 in good health and CMV-seronegative. This chain uses TRBV19 with TRBJ2-3, with a weak D call TRBD1 (5 bases). Input material: PBMCs. The CDR3 DNA reads as TGTGCCAGTAGTATAGAGGGGCTAGGCACAGATACGCAGTATTTT. This codes for CASSIEGLGTDTQYF.